What follows is one T cell receptor beta chain and its context. These data are taken from a study of Ad26.COV2.S vaccination and SARS-CoV-2 variants. Study-level background: Administration of Ad26.COV2.S was intramuscular, either once or twice 56 days apart.

Profiling relied on immunoSEQ multiplex PCR, and the TCRdb table lists in-frame clones only, not all of them. The sample holds about 440,000 clones, 90% seen once. Germline loops: CDR1 SGHRS, CDR2 YFSETQ. The germline V and J ends were trimmed by 5 bases and 3 bases, with 9 bases remaining between them. The CDR3 runs to 13 residues. Treatment here: around 19 received Ad26.COV2.S at low or high dose, single or two shots; five or six received placebo; per-sample allocation not given. Specimen acquisition occurred on day 63 following the initial vaccine or placebo injection. The sample in question was peripheral blood, obtained in a trial of Ad26.COV2.S vaccine versus placebo. This clonotype originated in a person between 18 and 59 years old who received the Ad26.COV2.S COVID-19 vaccine or a placebo. The chain couples TRBV5-1 to TRBJ1-3; D is possibly TRBD1 (6 bases). The CDR3 protein is CASSWDIGNTIYF. The CDR3 DNA sequence: TGCGCCAGCAGTTGGGACATTGGAAACACCATATATTTT.